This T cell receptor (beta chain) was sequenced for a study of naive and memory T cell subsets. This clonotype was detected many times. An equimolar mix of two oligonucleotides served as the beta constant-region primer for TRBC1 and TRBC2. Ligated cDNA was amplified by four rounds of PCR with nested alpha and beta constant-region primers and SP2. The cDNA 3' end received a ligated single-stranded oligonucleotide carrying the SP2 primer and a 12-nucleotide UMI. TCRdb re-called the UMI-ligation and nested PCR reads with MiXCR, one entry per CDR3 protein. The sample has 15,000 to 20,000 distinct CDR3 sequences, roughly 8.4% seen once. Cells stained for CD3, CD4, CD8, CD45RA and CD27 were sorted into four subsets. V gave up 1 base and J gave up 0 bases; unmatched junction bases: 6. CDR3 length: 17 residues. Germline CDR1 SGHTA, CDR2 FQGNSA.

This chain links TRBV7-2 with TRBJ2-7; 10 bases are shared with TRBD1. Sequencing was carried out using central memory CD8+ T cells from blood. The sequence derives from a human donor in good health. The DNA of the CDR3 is TGTGCCAGCAGCTTAGGGACAGGGGGGATAAGCTCCTACGAGCAGTACTTC. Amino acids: CASSLGTGGISSYEQYF.